This TCR beta chain was recovered during a study of OX40 agonist ivuxolimab in advanced cancers. V shed 3 bases, J shed 2 bases, and the junction held 7 bases outside the gene matches. Germline CDR1 and CDR2: SGHNT and YYREEE (reference sequence). The CDR3 totals 16 residues. Some clones are missing from TCRdb's copy, which holds only in-frame ones; the method was immunoSEQ multiplex PCR. The profile shows about 57,000 clones, about 83% of them singletons. The V and J genes are TRBV5-4 and TRBJ2-7, with 11 nucleotides matching TRBD1. Sample: CD4+ or CD8+ T cells sorted from blood, taken in a trial of the OX40 agonist ivuxolimab. This sequence was found in an adult with an advanced solid tumor such as melanoma, head and neck, liver or kidney cancer. CDR3 DNA: TGTGCCAGCAGCTGGGGGACAGGGGGGTATGCCTACGAGCAGTACTTC. Protein product: CASSWGTGGYAYEQYF.